This passage covers 27 T cell receptor beta chains from one sample sequenced in a study of beta chain features in type 1 diabetes. Expressed TCRB transcripts were sequenced because the entire RNA isolate underwent reverse transcription. TCRdb keeps only in-frame clones here, not all; method: immunoSEQ multiplex PCR. The table lists some 22,000 clones, about 57% of them singletons. Study-wide findings and caveats: TCRB CDR3s from Type 1 diabetes patients were moderately but significantly shorter in all four CD4+ subsets.

For these receptors, no antigen is known. The sequenced sample consisted of stem cell memory CD4+ T cells from blood. These receptors came from a man between 18 and 29 years old with type 1 diabetes.

The rearrangement uses TRBV30 and TRBJ2-3, with D tentatively TRBD2 (5 bases). This CDR3 has 12 amino acids. Germline V gene data show CDR1 as GTSNPN and CDR2 as SVGIG (reference sequence). Trimming pared 0 bases from V and 6 bases from J, leaving 7 bases between. CDR3 residues: CAWSVGGDTQYF. CDR3 bases: TGTGCCTGGAGTGTAGGCGGGGATACGCAGTATTTT.

This clone has just a few counts. The J gene is TRBJ2-1, the V gene TRBV5-1; D is perhaps TRBD2 (5 bases). Deletions cut 4 bases from V and 2 bases from J, with 10 bases between. CDR3 length equals 14 residues. The germline CDR1 and CDR2 sequences are SGHRS and YFSETQ. The DNA of the CDR3 is TGCGCCAGCAGCCGGAGCGGTACCTACAATGAGCAGTTCTTC. It codes for CASSRSGTYNEQFF.

The chain is built from TRBV6-1 and TRBJ2-7; D perhaps matches TRBD1 (5 bases). V dropped 2 bases and J dropped 10 bases, with 12 bases sitting between them. Germline CDR1 reads MNHNS; CDR2 reads SASEGT. CDR3 size: 12 residues. The DNA of the CDR3 is TGTGCCAGCAGTGAATCGGCGACAGCCCAGTACTTC. It specifies CASSESATAQYF.

This clone showed up just a few times. The chain couples TRBV30 to TRBJ1-3; D is unclear. This CDR3 spans 14 amino acids. Germline V gives CDR1 GTSNPN, CDR2 SVGIG (reference sequence). V lost 4 bases, J lost 1 base, and 11 bases lay in between. The CDR3 is CAWKPSRSGNTIYF. The CDR3 DNA reads as TGTGCCTGGAAACCCAGCAGGTCTGGAAACACCATATATTTT.

A few counts support this clone. The rearrangement links TRBV18 to TRBJ2-5, with 7 bases fitting TRBD1. The CDR3 spans 14 residues. Germline assignment: CDR1 KGHSH and CDR2 LQKENI. After removal of 0 bases from V and 5 bases from J, the junction contained 3 bases not matched to a gene. The CDR3, as DNA: TGTGCCAGCTCACCACCGACAGGGCTTGAGACCCAGTACTTC. The encoded protein is CASSPPTGLETQYF. Drawing the rest from reference TRBV18 and TRBJ2-5, the complete variable domain is NAGVMQNPRHLVRRRGQEARLRCSPMKGHSHVYWYRQLPEEGLKFMVYLQKENIIDESGMPKERFSAEFPKEGPSILRIQQVVRGDSAAYFCASSPPTGLETQYFGPGTRLLVL.

This clone was counted a single time. The chain joins TRBV11-2 to TRBJ2-1; no clear D. V gave up 0 bases and J gave up 1 base, with 7 bases separating them. The CDR3 extends over 15 amino acids. Germline V gives CDR1 SGHAT, CDR2 FQNNGV. The DNA for the CDR3 is TGTGCCAGCAGCTTAGATTTCGGGTCCTACAATGAGCAGTTCTTC. It translates to CASSLDFGSYNEQFF.

This clone was counted only a few times. V usage is TRBV5-4 and J usage is TRBJ2-5; 9 bases map to TRBD1. Germline CDR1 SGHNT, CDR2 YYREEE (reference sequence). The CDR3 covers 14 residues. After removal of 4 bases from V and 7 bases from J, the junction contained 8 bases not matched to a gene. The CDR3 DNA follows: TGTGCCAGCAGCCCACGACAGGGGGAAGGGACCCAGTACTTC. Encoded protein: CASSPRQGEGTQYF.

This clone was seen a few times. The chain couples TRBV5-1 to TRBJ2-7, with 8 bases identical to TRBD2. The V gene's germline CDR1 is SGHRS and CDR2 YFSETQ. The ends lost 5 bases at V and 3 bases at J; junction bases unmatched: 4. The CDR3 extends over 13 amino acids. Here the CDR3 reads CASSSTSGYEQYF. DNA for the CDR3: TGCGCCAGCAGTTCTACTAGCGGCTACGAGCAGTACTTC.

This clone came up once. The CDR3 DNA is TGTGCCAGCAGGTTCAAGAGTTACGAGCAGTACTTC. Its protein is CASRFKSYEQYF. The rearrangement joins TRBV11-2 to TRBJ2-7; D is unresolved. The V end lost 6 bases, the J end lost 4 bases, and 10 bases lay between the germline ends. CDR3 length equals 12 residues. Germline V gene data show CDR1 as SGHAT and CDR2 as FQNNGV.

This chain uses TRBV5-1 with TRBJ2-7, with TRBD2 matching 14 bases. The V gene's germline CDR1 is SGHRS and CDR2 YFSETQ. This CDR3 spans 15 amino acids. Trimming took 8 bases from V and 3 from J; bases not matched to a gene: 7. The CDR3 here is CASTEGTSGGYEQYF. CDR3 bases: TGCGCCAGTACTGAAGGGACTAGCGGGGGCTACGAGCAGTACTTC.

This clone showed up just once. The rearrangement joins TRBV11-2 to TRBJ2-3, with D tentatively TRBD1 (5 bases). Per germline, CDR1 SGHAT and CDR2 FQNNGV. V lost 6 bases and J 1 base, leaving 20 bases between the germline ends. This CDR3 is built from 17 residues. This chain's CDR3 is CASRPWGRVIGTDTQYF. CDR3 sequence (DNA): TGTGCCAGCAGACCCTGGGGCAGGGTAATTGGCACAGATACGCAGTATTTT.

This chain uses TRBV5-1 with TRBJ2-5; 11 bases fit TRBD2. V gave up 2 bases and J gave up 11 bases; unmatched junction bases: 8. Germline CDR1 and CDR2: SGHRS and YFSETQ. The CDR3 is 14 amino acids. The CDR3 DNA sequence: TGCGCCAGCAGCTTCCTAGCGGGAGGAGGTGAGCAGTACTTC. Its protein is CASSFLAGGGEQYF.

The V gene is TRBV6-5, the J gene TRBJ2-1; no clear D gene. The CDR3 consists of 12 residues. V was trimmed by 4 bases and J by 5 bases, leaving 6 bases between them. Germline CDR1 MNHEY, CDR2 SVGAGI. The CDR3 coding sequence is TGTGCCAGCAGTTCGAGTAACAATGAGCAGTTCTTC. Translation: CASSSSNNEQFF.

This clone was counted a few times. V usage is TRBV10-3 and J usage is TRBJ2-6; TRBD1 might be the D (5 bases). Per germline, CDR1 ENHRY and CDR2 SYGVKD. Trimming pared 0 bases from V and 2 bases from J, leaving 11 bases between. The CDR3 sequence is 17 residues long. The CDR3 loop is CAISESKQAAGANVLTF. As DNA, the CDR3 is TGTGCCATCAGTGAGTCGAAACAGGCTGCTGGGGCCAACGTCCTGACTTTC.

This clone appeared a few times. The V gene is TRBV6-1, the J gene TRBJ2-2; TRBD1 agrees at 7 bases. Germline values: CDR1 MNHNS, CDR2 SASEGT. Trimming cost V 4 bases and J 6 bases; bases outside gene matches: 8. The length of the CDR3 is 15 residues. The CDR3 DNA is TGTGCCAGCAGTGCTCGACAGGGTAGGGCCGGGGAGCTGTTTTTT. Translation: CASSARQGRAGELFF.

The chain combines TRBV9 with TRBJ1-4, with D hard to call. The CDR3 is 13 amino acids. The V end was cut by 0 bases, the J end by 4 bases, with 4 bases between. Germline V gene sequence: CDR1 SGDLS, CDR2 YYNGEE. The CDR3 is CASSVGVNEKLFF. CDR3 bases: TGTGCCAGCAGCGTAGGAGTTAATGAAAAACTGTTTTTT.

The chain is built from TRBV7-2 and TRBJ1-3; no reliable D call. The CDR3 runs 15 residues. V lost 2 bases to trimming and J lost 4 bases, with 12 bases between them. From germline, CDR1 is SGHTA and CDR2 FQGNSA. The CDR3 loop reads CASSLSRERGNTIYF. CDR3 in DNA: TGTGCCAGCAGCTTAAGTCGGGAACGGGGAAACACCATATATTTT.

This chain links TRBV7-8 with TRBJ2-2; 11 nucleotides agree with TRBD2. There are 15 residues in the CDR3. CDR1 SGHVS and CDR2 FQNEAQ come from the germline V gene. J lost 8 bases, V lost 6 bases, and 8 bases had no gene match. CDR3 residues: CASSNSGGAQGELFF. The CDR3 DNA reads TGTGCCAGCAGTAATAGCGGGGGGGCCCAGGGGGAGCTGTTTTTT.

This clone was detected only once. V is TRBV19 and J is TRBJ1-1; the D gene is possibly TRBD1 (6 bases). Germline V gene sequence: CDR1 LNHDA, CDR2 SQIVND (reference sequence). V was cut by 6 bases and J by 5 bases, with 19 bases left in between. The CDR3 has 15 amino acids. In DNA form, the CDR3 reads TGTGCCAGTAGATTCGGACAGCAGCTGAGGACTGAAGCTTTCTTT. Translation: CASRFGQQLRTEAFF.

CDR3 protein: CAISGGDTGELFF. The CDR3 region has the DNA TGTGCCATCAGTGGGGGGGACACCGGGGAGCTGTTTTTT. The J gene is TRBJ2-2, the V gene TRBV10-3, with D perhaps TRBD2 (6 bases). Germline V gene data show CDR1 as ENHRY and CDR2 as SYGVKD. The CDR3 has 13 residues. The ends were cut back, 4 bases at V and 3 bases at J, with 6 bases in the middle.

V gene TRBV11-3 combines with J gene TRBJ2-1; D not certain. Germline CDR1 SGHNT, CDR2 YENEEA. CDR3 length equals 11 residues. V was pared by 5 bases and J by 10 bases, with 9 bases between. In DNA form, the CDR3 reads TGTGCCAGCAGCCTAGGGCCCGAGCAGTTCTTC. This gives the protein CASSLGPEQFF.

This sequence joins TRBV7-2 and TRBJ2-5, with 13 bases matching TRBD2. The CDR3 extends over 16 amino acids. Per germline, CDR1 SGHTA and CDR2 FQGNSA. With 5 bases clipped from V and 5 bases from J, the junction kept 8 bases outside the gene matches. The DNA of the CDR3 is TGTGCCAGCAGCGCCCTACTAGCGGGGGGGCGGGAGACCCAGTACTTC. It encodes CASSALLAGGRETQYF.

The chain joins TRBV15 to TRBJ1-1, with 7 bases that match TRBD1. V was pared by 3 bases and J by 6 bases, with 4 bases of the junction left unmatched. The CDR3 contains 13 residues. The V gene's germline CDR1 is LNHNV and CDR2 YYDKDF (reference sequence). The CDR3, as DNA: TGTGCCACCAGCAGTAGGACAGGTTCTGAAGCTTTCTTT. Residues: CATSSRTGSEAFF.

V usage is TRBV9 and J usage is TRBJ2-7, with 8 bases fitting TRBD1. J was trimmed by 2 bases and V by 2 bases; bases with no gene match: 6. CDR1 is SGDLS, CDR2 YYNGEE, per germline. The length of the CDR3 is 15 residues. CDR3 sequence reads: CASSVGQGLPYEQYF. Here the CDR3 DNA reads TGTGCCAGCAGCGTCGGACAGGGACTCCCCTACGAGCAGTACTTC.

The CDR3 nucleotides read TGTGCCCGCCCCACTAGCTGTGCGGGGGGGCCATTGGATGAGCAGTACTTC. It is translated as CARPTSCAGGPLDEQYF. The chain uses TRBV6-4 and TRBJ2-7, with 9 bases lining up with TRBD2. Germline CDR1 is MRHNA and CDR2 is SNTAGT. This CDR3 comprises 17 residues. Unmatched junction bases numbered 24, after V lost 11 bases and J lost 7 bases.

The chain combines TRBV19 with TRBJ2-1; 13 positions agree with TRBD2. CDR1 and CDR2 (germline): LNHDA, SQIVND (reference sequence). V lost 1 base and J lost 4; bases outside the gene matches: 4. The CDR3 loop spans 17 amino acids. In DNA, the CDR3 is TGTGCCAGTAGTATAGGGGGGACTAGCGGGAATTACAATGAGCAGTTCTTC. Protein: CASSIGGTSGNYNEQFF.

V gene TRBV7-2 combines with J gene TRBJ1-4; unclear D gene. CDR1 and CDR2 (germline): SGHTA, FQGNSA. Trimming removed 6 bases from V and 6 bases from J, with 14 bases in between. This CDR3 region has 14 residues. The CDR3, as DNA: TGTGCCAGCAGTACTGTCTTCGGGGATGAAAAACTGTTTTTT. Protein product: CASSTVFGDEKLFF.